The 8 T cell receptor beta chains below all came from one sample that was sequenced in a study of CD8 T cells in ankylosing spondylitis (dated by TCRdb to about 2017). Libraries were prepared through 5' RACE. The instrument was an Illumina HiSeq 2500. TCRdb handled the public reads itself, with Q25 trimming in fastp and clone calling in MiXCR, and kept productive beta chains. Duplicate CDR3 protein sequences are folded into a single record with the most common DNA and genes. Present in this sample are around 490,000 distinct CDR3 sequences, approximately 5% of which were seen just once. Around 3.6% of the sample belongs to the ten largest clones. The antigens of these receptors remain unknown. What the study reported, not specific to this receptor: A TCR beta motif of several highly homologous amino acid variants appeared characteristic of blood from ankylosing spondylitis patients.

Sequenced material: blood, either unsorted or a sorted T cell fraction (not recorded which). These receptor sequences come from a male donor with ankylosing spondylitis.

In this sample, this clonotype turned up many times. The gene calls are TRBV6-2 or TRBV6-3 and TRBJ2-1; D unclear. This CDR3 is built from 12 residues. Germline lookup yields CDR1 MNHEY and CDR2 SVGEGT. Trimming took off 8 bases at V and 1 base at J, with 6 bases between the two ends. DNA of the CDR3: TGTGCCAGCGCGAGGTCCTACAATGAGCAGTTCTTC. This gives the protein CASARSYNEQFF.

The chain uses TRBV18 and TRBJ1-1; no firm D call. The CDR3 sequence is 15 residues long. Germline assignment: CDR1 KGHSH and CDR2 LQKENI. The ends were cut back, 0 bases at V and 1 base at J, with 9 bases in the middle. This CDR3 is CASSPPGSSNTEAFF. CDR3 sequence (DNA): TGTGCCAGCTCACCACCCGGCAGTTCGAACACTGAAGCTTTCTTT. The full variable domain, with the rest looked up from reference TRBV18 and TRBJ1-1, is NAGVMQNPRHLVRRRGQEARLRCSPMKGHSHVYWYRQLPEEGLKFMVYLQKENIIDESGMPKERFSAEFPKEGPSILRIQQVVRGDSAAYFCASSPPGSSNTEAFFGQGTRLTVV.

This clonotype was observed a few times. CDR3 amino acids: CASSPLTGTGVYEQYF. CDR3 nucleotides: TGTGCCAGCAGCCCATTAACCGGGACAGGGGTCTACGAGCAGTACTTC. This chain joins TRBV14 and TRBJ2-7; 10 bases are shared with TRBD1. Per the germline V gene, CDR1 is SGHDN and CDR2 is FVKESK. Losses at the gene ends were 4 bases for V and 3 bases for J; bases not matched to a gene: 9. This CDR3 has 16 amino acids.

This clonotype has ten or more counts. The V gene is TRBV5-1, the J gene TRBJ1-1; unclear D gene. This CDR3 is 12 amino acids long. The V end was cut by 3 bases, the J end by 1 base, with 4 bases between. Germline V gene lookup returns CDR1 SGHRS and CDR2 YFSETQ. The CDR3 reads CASSSPNTEAFF. For the CDR3, the DNA is TGCGCCAGCAGCTCTCCGAACACTGAAGCTTTCTTT.

The table lists this clonotype with many counts. J is TRBJ1-4 and V is TRBV9; TRBD1 matches 7 bases. The CDR3 loop spans 16 amino acids. Losses at the gene ends were 3 bases for V and 5 bases for J; bases not matched to a gene: 10. The germline gives CDR1 SGDLS, CDR2 YYNGEE. This CDR3 is CASSAPTGERNEKLFF. The CDR3 DNA reads as TGTGCCAGCAGCGCACCAACAGGGGAACGGAATGAAAAACTGTTTTTT.

This clonotype was counted ten times or more. The chain is built from TRBV14 and TRBJ2-7, with D possibly TRBD1 on 5 matching bases. Germline loops: CDR1 SGHDN, CDR2 FVKESK. Trimming left V 0 bases short and J 2 bases short, with 11 bases between. The CDR3 spans 15 residues. Here the CDR3 reads CASSQEPGFAYEQYF. The CDR3 coding sequence is TGTGCCAGCAGCCAAGAGCCAGGGTTTGCCTACGAGCAGTACTTC.

This clonotype was seen at least ten times. The chain combines TRBV20-1 with TRBJ1-5, with D perhaps matching TRBD1 (5 bases). Germline V gene lookup returns CDR1 DFQATT and CDR2 SNEGSKA (reference sequence). The CDR3 spans 14 residues. Trimming removed 3 bases at V and 3 bases at J, with 12 bases between. DNA for the CDR3: TGCAGTGCTAGGGCTGGACATTACAATCAGCCCCAGCATTTT. It translates to CSARAGHYNQPQHF.

At least ten counts were recorded for this clonotype. The chain links TRBV7-2 to TRBJ2-1; D not resolved. Trimming cost V 1 base and J 0 bases, with 13 bases left between them. There are 17 residues in the CDR3. The germline gives CDR1 SGHTA, CDR2 FQGNSA. The CDR3 bases are TGTGCCAGCAGCTTAGTATTCGCGGCCCTCTCCTACAATGAGCAGTTCTTC. Amino acid sequence: CASSLVFAALSYNEQFF.